The 9 T cell receptor beta chains listed next were all sequenced from one sample in a study of breast tumors, draining lymph nodes, adjacent tissues. TCRdb independently ran MiXCR on the multiplex PCR reads; one entry per CDR3 protein. This table has about 130,000 distinct CDR3 sequences, about a fifth appearing once. Breast cancer patients provided tissue from their axillary draining lymph nodes. The sample comprised axillary lymph node tissue. All receptors derive from a female donor with breast cancer. Some clones in this sample may be carry-over from other donors' samples.

This clonotype was found many times. The chain recombines TRBV7-2 with TRBJ2-3; 10 bases fit TRBD1. The CDR3 covers 18 residues. Per the germline V gene, CDR1 is SGHTA and CDR2 is FQGNSA. V was clipped by 5 bases and J by 0 bases; unmatched bases: 11. For the CDR3, the DNA is TGTGCCAGCAGCCCTCGACCCAGGACAGGGGGGAGCACAGATACGCAGTATTTT. Translated, it gives CASSPRPRTGGSTDTQYF.

V gene TRBV30 combines with J gene TRBJ2-2; D is possibly TRBD1 or TRBD2 (7 bases each). Germline CDR1 reads GTSNPN; CDR2 reads SVGIG (reference sequence). The V end lost 6 bases, the J end lost 7 bases, and 18 bases lay between the germline ends. This CDR3 has 14 residues. This CDR3 is CACNVRGRVGELFF. In DNA form, the CDR3 reads TGTGCCTGCAATGTCAGGGGGAGGGTCGGGGAGCTGTTTTTT.

This clonotype was recorded a few times. This rearrangement joins TRBV6-6 to TRBJ1-4; 8 bases are shared with TRBD1. The CDR3 is made up of 16 amino acids. Germline trimming cut 6 bases from V and 0 bases from J; bases unmatched to any gene: 6. The germline V gene has CDR1 MNHNY and CDR2 SVGAGI (reference sequence). CDR3 DNA sequence: TGTGCCAGCAGCGCCGGGACAGGCGCAACTAATGAAAAACTGTTTTTT. Its protein product is CASSAGTGATNEKLFF.

This clonotype was counted at least ten times. The CDR3 loop is CASSSSRGYEQYF. CDR3 sequence (DNA): TGTGCCAGCAGCTCCTCTAGGGGCTACGAGCAGTACTTC. The chain links TRBV7-6 to TRBJ2-7, with a tentative D call TRBD1 (5 bases). V lost 4 bases to trimming and J lost 3 bases, with 10 bases between them. The CDR3 is 13 residues long. Germline CDR1 reads SGHVS; CDR2 reads FNYEAQ.

This sequence joins TRBV18 and TRBJ2-2; tentative D call: TRBD1 (5 bases). Germline assignment: CDR1 KGHSH and CDR2 LQKENI. The V end lost 3 bases, the J end lost 3 bases, and 8 bases lay between the germline ends. The CDR3 has 14 residues. In nucleotides, the CDR3 is TGTGCCAGCTCACCGGAGACAGACACCGGGGAGCTGTTTTTT. It encodes CASSPETDTGELFF.

This clonotype was recorded at least ten times. The chain combines TRBV10-1 with TRBJ2-5, with TRBD1 matching over 9 bases. There are 16 residues in the CDR3. CDR1 is WNHNN, CDR2 SYGVQD, per germline (reference sequence). V lost 2 bases, J lost 7 bases, and 11 bases stayed unmatched. CDR3 nucleotides: TGCGCCAGCAGTGAGACGGACAGGGGCTTCAGGGGGACCCAGTACTTC. Its translation: CASSETDRGFRGTQYF.

There are many counts of this clonotype. The chain combines TRBV7-9 with TRBJ2-3, with 11 bases matching TRBD2. V lost 5 bases and J lost 6; bases outside the gene matches: 7. The CDR3 contains 15 residues. Germline V gene data show CDR1 as SEHNR and CDR2 as FQNEAQ (reference sequence). CDR3 nucleotide sequence: TGTGCCAGCAGCCATAGCGGGAGGGGGATGGATACGCAGTATTTT. Translation gives CASSHSGRGMDTQYF.

This clonotype showed up many times. This chain joins TRBV4-2 and TRBJ2-3, with 12 bases fitting TRBD2. V dropped 3 bases and J dropped 6; count of bases not matched to a gene: 1. Germline V lookup: CDR1 LGHNA, CDR2 YNFKEQ. The CDR3 totals 14 residues. The CDR3 loop reads CASSQTSGSDTQYF. Here the CDR3 DNA reads TGTGCCAGCAGCCAGACTAGCGGGAGTGATACGCAGTATTTT.

In regard to this clonotype: A read error may explain this, as a much larger clone is one base away. The rearrangement links TRBV12-3 or TRBV12-4 to TRBJ2-1; D is possibly TRBD1 (10 bases). Between the trimmed V and J ends, which lost 6 bases and 3 bases, there was a span of 27 bases. This CDR3 comprises 19 residues. The CDR3 coding sequence is TGTGCCAGCAGATCCGGGACAGGGGTACTAGCGGGCCACTACAATGAGCAGTTCTTC. Translating it yields CASRSGTGVLAGHYNEQFF.